Sequencing of this TCR beta chain was carried out in a study of T cells after yellow fever vaccination. Study-wide points: Booster sampling recovered most clones from primary vaccination (under 98% CD4, approximately 90% CD8). The bulk population could contribute abundant contaminating clonotypes to FACS-sorted repertoires.

TCRdb itself ran the 5' RACE reads through MiXCR, one entry per CDR3 protein. The table records approximately 550,000 distinct CDR3 sequences, 15% to 20% of them present only once. This clonotype was observed a few times. The antigen remains unidentified. The sample was PBMCs, taken 15 days after the yellow fever booster vaccination. The origin of this receptor is a young man who received the YFV17D yellow fever vaccine.

The CDR3 nucleotides read TGCGCCAGCAGCCAAGATGGTGGAGCTGCCAAAAACATTCAGTACTTC. This codes for CASSQDGGAAKNIQYF. The chain couples TRBV4-3 to TRBJ2-4; D gene unclear. This CDR3 is 16 amino acids long. Germline-derived CDR1 and CDR2 are LGHNA and YSLEER. The V and J ends lost 0 bases and 1 base respectively, with 10 bases between them.